The 5 T cell receptor beta chains listed next were all sequenced from one sample in a study of Graves' ophthalmopathy and Graves' hyperthyroidism. Amplification of the TCR beta CDR3 regions used RNA transcripts (as template). The first-round RT-PCR employed HTBI primers together with the Qiagen OneStep RT-PCR kit. A multiplex PCR was then performed as the second round. From the multiplex PCR reads, TCRdb called clonotypes with MiXCR, one entry per CDR3 protein. The table shows 900,000 to 1,200,000 distinct CDR3 sequences, with 35% to 40% occurring only once. Sequencing was performed on peripheral blood or thyroid tissue (not recorded which). The receptors were sampled from an adult man with Graves' hyperthyroidism.

As concerns this clonotype: A much larger clone lies a single base off, so this may be a read error. The CDR3 DNA sequence: TGTGCCAGCAGGCCCGACAGGGACACCGGGGAGCTGTTTTTT. Translation gives CASRPDRDTGELFF. V is TRBV6-2 or TRBV6-3 and J is TRBJ2-2; the match to TRBD1 covers 7 bases. The germline V gene has CDR1 MNHEY and CDR2 SVGEGT. The CDR3 runs 14 residues. J was trimmed by 3 bases and V by 6 bases; bases with no gene match: 4.

This clonotype has at least ten counts. The chain couples TRBV7-9 to TRBJ2-7; D remains unclear. Germline assignment: CDR1 SEHNR and CDR2 FQNEAQ (reference sequence). V was cut by 3 bases and J by 4 bases, with 7 bases left in between. The CDR3 has 12 amino acids. CDR3 in amino acids: CASSFSNYEQYF. The CDR3, as DNA: TGTGCCAGCAGCTTTTCTAATTACGAGCAGTACTTC.

This clonotype has just a few counts. The chain joins TRBV7-2 to TRBJ1-1; 9 bases are shared with TRBD1. The V gene's germline CDR1 is SGHTA and CDR2 FQGNSA. V lost 5 bases, J lost 4 bases, and 8 bases stayed unmatched. The CDR3 is 15 residues long. CDR3: CASSPAGTGTTEAFF. The CDR3 DNA sequence: TGTGCCAGCAGCCCGGCCGGGACAGGGACCACTGAAGCTTTCTTT. Together with reference TRBV7-2 and TRBJ1-1, the CDR3 gives the full variable domain: GAGVSQSPSNKVTEKGKDVELRCDPISGHTALYWYRQSLGQGLEFLIYFQGNSAPDKSGLPSDRFSAERTGGSVSTLTIQRTQQEDSAVYLCASSPAGTGTTEAFFGQGTRLTVV.

This clonotype was detected ten times or more. This chain uses TRBV19 with TRBJ2-7; D gene ambiguous. The V end lost 6 bases, the J end lost 0 bases, and 18 bases lay between the germline ends. CDR3 length equals 16 residues. Germline V gene lookup returns CDR1 LNHDA and CDR2 SQIVND (reference sequence). The CDR3 DNA sequence: TGTGCCAGTAGCTTGACTTTTTTCTCGAGCTCCTACGAGCAGTACTTC. Translating it yields CASSLTFFSSSYEQYF.

This chain connects TRBV6-2 or TRBV6-3 to TRBJ1-1, with 8 bases identical to TRBD1. Germline CDR1 and CDR2: MNHEY and SVGEGT. This CDR3 contains 15 residues. The V and J ends lost 6 bases and 7 bases, in that order; junction bases with no gene match: 13. Here the CDR3 DNA reads TGTGCCAGCAGAGAAATCAGGGGGCAATTAGATGAAGCTTTCTTT. Translating gives CASREIRGQLDEAFF.